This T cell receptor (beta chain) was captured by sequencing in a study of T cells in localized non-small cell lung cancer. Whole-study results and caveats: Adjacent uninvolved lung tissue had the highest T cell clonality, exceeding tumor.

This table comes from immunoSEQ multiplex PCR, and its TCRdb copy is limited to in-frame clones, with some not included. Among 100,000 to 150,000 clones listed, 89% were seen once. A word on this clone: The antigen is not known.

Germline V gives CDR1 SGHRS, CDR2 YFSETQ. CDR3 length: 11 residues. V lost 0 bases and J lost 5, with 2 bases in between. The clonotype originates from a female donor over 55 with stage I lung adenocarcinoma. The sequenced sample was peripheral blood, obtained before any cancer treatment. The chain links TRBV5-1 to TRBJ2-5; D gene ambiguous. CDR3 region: CASSLEETQYF. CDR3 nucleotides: TGCGCCAGCAGCTTGGAGGAGACCCAGTACTTC. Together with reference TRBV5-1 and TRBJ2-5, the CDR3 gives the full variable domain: KAGVTQTPRYLIKTRGQQVTLSCSPISGHRSVSWYQQTPGQGLQFLFEYFSETQRNKGNFPGRFSGRQFSNSRSEMNVSTLELGDSALYLCASSLEETQYFGPGTRLLVL.